The 3 T cell receptor beta chains reported below all come from one sample, sequenced in a study of blood T cell repertoires in COVID-19 (TCRdb year 2020). The library was built by means of the immunoSEQ multiplex PCR assay. TCRdb provides this immuneACCESS table in a form limited to in-frame rearrangements. Some clones are lacking; in checked studies, under half of them reflect an unresolved V gene, and why the rest are absent is not known. Present in this sample are tens of thousands of clones, approximately 80% of which were seen just once. Clones ranked in the top ten supply 50% of the sample. Sequencing was performed on peripheral blood. Receptors were obtained from a woman at least 80 years old with acute or convalescent COVID-19.

Comment on this clone: A read error may produce the germline difference seen at one junction end. The rearrangement uses TRBV20-1 and TRBJ1-1, with a weak D call TRBD1 (5 bases). The CDR3 totals 14 residues. The germline V gene encodes CDR1 DFQATT and CDR2 SNEGSKA (reference sequence). CDR3 region: CSASNQGLNTEAFF. CDR3 DNA sequence: TGCAGCGCTAGTAATCAGGGATTGAACACTGAAGCTTTCTTT.

The gene calls are TRBV7-9 and TRBJ1-1; no clear D gene. Trimming removed 2 bases from V and 2 bases from J, with 6 bases in between. Per the germline V gene, CDR1 is SEHNR and CDR2 is FQNEAQ (reference sequence). This CDR3 contains 13 residues. CDR3 in amino acids: CASSLNTNTEAFF. The CDR3 DNA follows: TGTGCCAGCAGCTTAAATACAAACACTGAAGCTTTCTTT.

This clone was observed once. V usage is TRBV19 and J usage is TRBJ1-4, with 9 bases fitting TRBD1. CDR1 LNHDA and CDR2 SQIVND come from the germline V gene (reference sequence). The CDR3 loop spans 16 amino acids. V was clipped by 3 bases and J by 7 bases; unmatched bases: 9. The CDR3 reads CASSISAGQGPEKLFF. The CDR3 DNA reads TGTGCCAGTAGTATCTCCGCGGGACAGGGACCTGAAAAACTGTTTTTT.